This T cell receptor (beta chain) was recorded in a study of identical twins. Study-level findings and limits: Out-of-frame alpha sequences common to twins were enriched for low generation probability.

V dropped 0 bases and J dropped 4; count of bases not matched to a gene: 5. The CDR3 contains 16 residues. Germline-derived CDR1 and CDR2 are MNHEY and SVGEGT. For this clonotype: Its antigen is as yet unknown.

TCRdb recomputed calls from the 5' RACE reads with MiXCR, one row per CDR3 protein. The sample records around 250,000 distinct CDR3 sequences, 6.5% to 9.5% being singletons. This sample also appeared in a second study, on yellow fever vaccine responses in identical twins.

V usage is TRBV6-2 or TRBV6-3 and J usage is TRBJ2-5; 10 bases line up with TRBD2. The sequenced sample was CD8+ T cells sorted from blood. This clonotype originated in a woman aged 18-35 years in good health. This CDR3 reads CASSYSEREGVETQYF. CDR3 nucleotides: TGTGCCAGCAGTTACTCTGAGCGGGAGGGCGTAGAGACCCAGTACTTC.